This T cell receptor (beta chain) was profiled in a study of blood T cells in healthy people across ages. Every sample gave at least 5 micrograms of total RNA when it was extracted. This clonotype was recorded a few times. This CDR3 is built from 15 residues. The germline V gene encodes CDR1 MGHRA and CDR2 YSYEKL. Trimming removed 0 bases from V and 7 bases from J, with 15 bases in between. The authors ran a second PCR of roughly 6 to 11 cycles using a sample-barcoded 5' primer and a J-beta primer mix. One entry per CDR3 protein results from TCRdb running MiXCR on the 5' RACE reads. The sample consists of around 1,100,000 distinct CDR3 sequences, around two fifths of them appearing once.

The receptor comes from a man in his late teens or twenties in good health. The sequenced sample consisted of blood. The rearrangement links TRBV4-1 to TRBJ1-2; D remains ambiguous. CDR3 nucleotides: TGCGCCAGCAGCCAAGAATTGGTAGTGCAGGCTGGCTACACCTTC. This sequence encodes CASSQELVVQAGYTF.